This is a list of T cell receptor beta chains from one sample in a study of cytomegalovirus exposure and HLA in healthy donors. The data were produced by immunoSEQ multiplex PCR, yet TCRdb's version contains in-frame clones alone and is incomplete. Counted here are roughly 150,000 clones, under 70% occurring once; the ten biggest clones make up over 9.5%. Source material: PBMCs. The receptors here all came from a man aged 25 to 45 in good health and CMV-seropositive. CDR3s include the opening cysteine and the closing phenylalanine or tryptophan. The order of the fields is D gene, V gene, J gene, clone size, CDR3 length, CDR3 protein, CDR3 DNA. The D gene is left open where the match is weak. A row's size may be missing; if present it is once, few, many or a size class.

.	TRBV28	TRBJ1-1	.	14	CASSLYRMNTEAFF	TGTGCCAGCAGTTTGTACAGAATGAACACTGAAGCTTTCTTT
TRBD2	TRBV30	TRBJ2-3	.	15	CAWSVGTSGSDTQYF	TGTGCCTGGAGTGTAGGGACTAGCGGGAGTGATACGCAGTATTTT
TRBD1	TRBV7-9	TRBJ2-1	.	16	CASSPLTGTAYNEQFF	TGTGCCAGCAGCCCCTTAACCGGGACAGCCTACAATGAGCAGTTCTTC
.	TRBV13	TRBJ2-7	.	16	CASSLGNRVVSYEQYF	TGTGCCAGCAGCTTAGGGAACAGGGTCGTCTCCTACGAGCAGTACTTC
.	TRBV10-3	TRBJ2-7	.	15	CAISESGERGYEQYF	TGTGCCATCAGTGAGTCTGGGGAACGGGGCTACGAGCAGTACTTC
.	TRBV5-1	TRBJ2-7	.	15	CASSLDGGSSYEQYF	TGCGCCAGCAGCTTGGACGGCGGAAGCTCCTACGAGCAGTACTTC
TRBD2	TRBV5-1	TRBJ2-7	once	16	CASSPGTSGTFYEQYF	TGCGCCAGCAGCCCCGGGACTAGCGGGACTTTTTACGAGCAGTACTTC
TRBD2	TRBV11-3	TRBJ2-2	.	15	CASSTSGRFSGELFF	TGTGCCAGCAGTACTAGCGGGAGATTTTCCGGGGAGCTGTTTTTT
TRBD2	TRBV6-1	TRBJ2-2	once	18	CASSEYAQRGRVTGELFF	TGTGCCAGCAGTGAATACGCCCAGCGCGGGAGGGTCACCGGGGAGCTGTTTTTT
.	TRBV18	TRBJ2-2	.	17	CASSPETGEPGTGELFF	TGTGCCAGCTCACCAGAAACGGGAGAGCCAGGGACCGGGGAGCTGTTTTTT
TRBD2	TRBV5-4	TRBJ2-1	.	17	CASSAGLAGFSYNEQFF	TGTGCCAGCAGCGCGGGACTAGCGGGATTCTCCTACAATGAGCAGTTCTTC
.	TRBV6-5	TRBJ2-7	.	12	CATRGGGYEQYF	TGTGCCACGAGGGGAGGGGGCTACGAGCAGTACTTC
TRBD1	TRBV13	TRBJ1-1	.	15	CASSLGFGTAYEAFF	TGTGCCAGCAGCTTAGGCTTCGGGACAGCCTACGAAGCTTTCTTT
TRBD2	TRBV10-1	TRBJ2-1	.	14	CASSESGGHNEQFF	TGCGCCAGCAGTGAGTCGGGAGGGCACAATGAGCAGTTCTTC
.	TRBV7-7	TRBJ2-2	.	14	CASSPDWNTGELFF	TGTGCTAGCAGCCCGGACTGGAACACCGGGGAGCTGTTTTTT
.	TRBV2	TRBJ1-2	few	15	CASSNMQGSNYGYTF	TGTGCCAGCAGTAACATGCAGGGTTCTAACTATGGCTACACCTTC
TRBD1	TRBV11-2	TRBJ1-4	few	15	CASSYRGRTNEKLFF	TGTGCCAGCAGCTACAGGGGTCGAACTAATGAAAAACTGTTTTTT
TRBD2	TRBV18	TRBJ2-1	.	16	CASSQSGTSGYNEQFF	TGTGCCAGCTCCCAATCCGGGACTAGCGGCTACAATGAGCAGTTCTTC
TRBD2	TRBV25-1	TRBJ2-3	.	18	CASRGGRGSGRDRDTQYF	TGTGCCAGCAGGGGGGGGCGGGGTAGCGGGAGAGATAGGGATACGCAGTATTTT
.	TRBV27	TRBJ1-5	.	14	CASSLRGSNQPQHF	TGTGCCAGCAGTTTACGGGGGAGCAATCAGCCCCAGCATTTT
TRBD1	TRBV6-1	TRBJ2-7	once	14	CASKLGTVSYEQYF	TGTGCCAGCAAGTTGGGGACAGTGTCCTACGAGCAGTACTTC
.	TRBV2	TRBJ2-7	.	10	CASSAVEQYF	TGTGCCAGCAGTGCGGTCGAGCAGTACTTC
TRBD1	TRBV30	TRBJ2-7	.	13	CAWKRGQGYEQYF	TGTGCCTGGAAGAGGGGACAGGGCTACGAGCAGTACTTC
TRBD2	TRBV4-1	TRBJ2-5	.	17	CASSQDLASGSSETQYF	TGCGCCAGCAGCCAAGATCTTGCTAGCGGGAGTTCAGAGACCCAGTACTTC
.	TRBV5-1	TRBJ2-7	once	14	CASSLRGGENEQYF	TGCGCCAGCAGCTTGAGAGGGGGGGAGAACGAGCAGTACTTC
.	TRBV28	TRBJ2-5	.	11	CATGGSETQYF	TGTGCCACAGGGGGGTCGGAGACCCAGTACTTC
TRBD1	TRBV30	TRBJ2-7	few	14	CAWAHGTGSYEQYF	TGTGCCTGGGCCCACGGGACAGGGAGTTACGAGCAGTACTTC
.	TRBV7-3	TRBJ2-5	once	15	CASSLSPGEKETQYF	TGTGCCAGCAGCTTATCCCCGGGGGAAAAAGAGACCCAGTACTTC
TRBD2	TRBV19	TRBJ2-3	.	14	CASRPSGSTDTQYF	TGTGCCAGTAGGCCTAGCGGGAGCACAGATACGCAGTATTTT
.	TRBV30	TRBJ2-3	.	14	CAWSEGLSADTQYF	TGTGCCTGGAGTGAGGGCCTTAGCGCAGATACGCAGTATTTT
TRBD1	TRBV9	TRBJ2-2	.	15	CASSPRTGGTGELFF	TGTGCCAGCAGCCCTCGGACAGGGGGCACCGGGGAGCTGTTTTTT